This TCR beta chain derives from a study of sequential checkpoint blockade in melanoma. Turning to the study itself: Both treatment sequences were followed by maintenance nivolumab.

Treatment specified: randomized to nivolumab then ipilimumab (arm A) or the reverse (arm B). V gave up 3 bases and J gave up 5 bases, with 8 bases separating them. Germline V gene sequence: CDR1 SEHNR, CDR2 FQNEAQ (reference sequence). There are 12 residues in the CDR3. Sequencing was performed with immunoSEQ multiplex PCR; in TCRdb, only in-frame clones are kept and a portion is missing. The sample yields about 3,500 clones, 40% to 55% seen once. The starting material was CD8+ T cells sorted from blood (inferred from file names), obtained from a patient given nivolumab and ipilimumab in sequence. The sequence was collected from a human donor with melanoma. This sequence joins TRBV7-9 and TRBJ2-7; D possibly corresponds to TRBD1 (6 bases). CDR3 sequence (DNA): TGTGCCAGCAGCTTTTCAGGGGACGAGCAGTACTTC. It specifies CASSFSGDEQYF.